What follows describes a single T cell receptor (beta chain). This sample is part of a study of cytomegalovirus exposure and HLA in healthy donors. The CDR3 sequence is 16 residues long. J lost 7 bases, V lost 5 bases, and 10 bases had no gene match. Germline V gene lookup returns CDR1 WSHSY and CDR2 SAAADI. Only in-frame clones appear in the TCRdb table, and some are missing; sequencing was by immunoSEQ multiplex PCR. The data contain roughly 150,000 clones, over 85% of them seen just once; the ten biggest clones take up 3.5% to 4.5%. This chain links TRBV10-2 with TRBJ2-1; 11 bases are shared with TRBD2. Sequenced input: PBMCs. The sequence derives from a man younger than 35 in good health and CMV-seropositive. The DNA of the CDR3 is TGCGCCAGCAGTAAACTAGCGGGAGACGTGGTGAATGAGCAGTTCTTC. It codes for CASSKLAGDVVNEQFF.